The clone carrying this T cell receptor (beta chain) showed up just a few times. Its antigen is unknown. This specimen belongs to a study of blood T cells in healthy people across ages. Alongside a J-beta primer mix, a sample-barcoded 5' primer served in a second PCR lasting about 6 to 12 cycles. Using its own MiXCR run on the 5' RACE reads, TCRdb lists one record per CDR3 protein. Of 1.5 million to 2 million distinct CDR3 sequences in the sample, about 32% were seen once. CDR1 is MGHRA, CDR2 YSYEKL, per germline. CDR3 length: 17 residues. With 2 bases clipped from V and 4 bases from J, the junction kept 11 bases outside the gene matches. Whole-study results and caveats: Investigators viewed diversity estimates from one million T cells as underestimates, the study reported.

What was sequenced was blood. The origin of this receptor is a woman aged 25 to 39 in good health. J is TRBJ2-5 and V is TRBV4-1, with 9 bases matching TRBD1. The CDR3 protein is CASSQSPGQGAAETQYF. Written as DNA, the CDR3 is TGCGCCAGCAGCCAATCCCCGGGACAGGGAGCGGCAGAGACCCAGTACTTC.